This T cell receptor (beta chain) appears in the sequencing data of a study of shared clonotypes between healthy human individuals. CD45RO-negative CD8 cells positively selected for CCR7 made up the naive population, which excluded terminally differentiated effector memory CD45RA+ cells. For this clone: Its cognate antigen is unknown.

The CDR3 runs 16 residues. Germline CDR1 and CDR2: SGHTA and FQGNSA. V lost 0 bases and J 1 base, leaving 12 bases between the germline ends. Notes on the study in general: A few donors had around 5% of their naive CD4 clonotypes in common.

Per sorted-subset replicate PCR, input was roughly 220 ng DNA, representing about 32,000 T cell genomes. The protocol was immunoSEQ multiplex PCR, while the TCRdb copy is restricted to in-frame clones and leaves out a portion. The top ten clones hold approximately 1.2% of a sample with some 2,000,000 clones, 85% to 95% of them seen once. Sequences were obtained from naive CD8+ T cells sorted from blood. This sequence joins TRBV7-2 and TRBJ1-1, with D tentatively TRBD1 (5 bases). This receptor was identified in a man younger than 30 in good health. The CDR3 DNA reads TGTGCCAGCAGCTTAGCCGGCCAGGGTGGGAACACTGAAGCTTTCTTT. Amino acids: CASSLAGQGGNTEAFF.